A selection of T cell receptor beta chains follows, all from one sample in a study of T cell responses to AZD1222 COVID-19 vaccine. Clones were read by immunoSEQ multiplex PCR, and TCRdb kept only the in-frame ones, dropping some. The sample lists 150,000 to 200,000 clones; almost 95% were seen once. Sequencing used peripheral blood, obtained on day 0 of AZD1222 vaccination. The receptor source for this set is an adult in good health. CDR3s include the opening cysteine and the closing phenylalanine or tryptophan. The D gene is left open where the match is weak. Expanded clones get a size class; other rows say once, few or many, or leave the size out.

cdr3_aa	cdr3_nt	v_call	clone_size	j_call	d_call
CASSFDFRSGNTIYF	TGTGCCAGCAGCTTTGATTTCCGCTCTGGAAACACCATATATTTT	TRBV7-9	once	TRBJ1-3	-
CASRPLTDSNQPQHF	TGTGCCAGCAGACCGTTGACAGATAGCAATCAGCCCCAGCATTTT	TRBV25-1	-	TRBJ1-5	-
CASSIVGQPQHF	TGTGCCAGTAGTATCGTGGGTCAGCCCCAGCATTTT	TRBV19	-	TRBJ1-5	-
CASSPTSGTGELFF	TGTGCCAGCAGCCCGACCAGTGGCACCGGGGAGCTGTTTTTT	TRBV7-2	-	TRBJ2-2	-
CASSLFLVGAVGNEQFF	TGTGCTAGCAGCTTATTTTTGGTAGGGGCTGTTGGTAATGAGCAGTTCTTC	TRBV7-7	-	TRBJ2-1	-
CASSGFRGPGNTIYF	TGTGCCAGCAGTGGGTTCAGGGGCCCTGGAAACACCATATATTTT	TRBV2	-	TRBJ1-3	-
CSVTNTGELFF	TGCAGCGTTACTAACACCGGGGAGCTGTTTTTT	TRBV29-1	-	TRBJ2-2	-
CAWRRQGNTGELFF	TGTGCCTGGAGAAGACAGGGTAACACCGGGGAGCTGTTTTTT	TRBV30	-	TRBJ2-2	TRBD1
CASHFPGAETQYF	TGTGCCAGCCACTTTCCGGGAGCAGAGACCCAGTACTTC	TRBV12-3/TRBV12-4	-	TRBJ2-5	-
CASSPVTAQGQVAKNIQYF	TGTGCCAGCTCACCTGTTACGGCCCAAGGCCAAGTAGCCAAAAACATTCAGTACTTC	TRBV18	few	TRBJ2-4	-
CASSFDIILHEQYF	TGTGCCAGCAGTTTTGACATTATACTCCACGAGCAGTACTTC	TRBV28	-	TRBJ2-7	-
CASSRDRNYGYTF	TGTGCCAGCAGCCGGGACAGGAACTATGGCTACACCTTC	TRBV6-2/TRBV6-3	-	TRBJ1-2	TRBD1
CASSPWQGTHTGELFF	TGTGCCAGCTCACCGTGGCAGGGCACTCACACCGGGGAGCTGTTTTTT	TRBV18	-	TRBJ2-2	-
CASSSQKGGTYTYNEQFF	TGTGCCAGCAGCTCCCAAAAGGGGGGGACATACACTTACAATGAGCAGTTCTTC	TRBV9	-	TRBJ2-1	-
CASSPWTGGGYTF	TGTGCCAGCAGCCCTTGGACAGGGGGCGGCTACACCTTC	TRBV3-1/TRBV3-2	-	TRBJ1-2	TRBD1
CASSKGRTEAFF	TGTGCCAGCAGTAAAGGGAGAACTGAAGCTTTCTTT	TRBV6-2/TRBV6-3	-	TRBJ1-1	-
CASSDSGVDGYTF	TGTGCCAGCAGCGATTCAGGGGTAGATGGCTACACCTTC	TRBV9	-	TRBJ1-2	-